This note documents a single T cell receptor (beta chain) sequence. Produced via immunoSEQ multiplex PCR; TCRdb's table is partial and in-frame only. Seen here are 150,000 to 200,000 clones, more than 75% observed once, and the top ten hold approximately 8.1%. The sample originates from a study of blood T cell repertoires in COVID-19. Study summary: Some COVID-19 samples were acute and others convalescent; all came from the United States, Italy and Spain.

Germline-derived CDR1 and CDR2 are MRHNA and SNTAGT. The CDR3 sequence is 13 residues long. Trimming took 3 bases from V and 6 from J, leaving 10 bases between them. Seattle's enrolled individuals joined amid active infection and were then monitored longitudinally. What was sequenced was peripheral blood. The sequence was obtained from a woman aged 55 to 70 with COVID-19, enrolled during active disease. The chain joins TRBV6-4 to TRBJ2-3; D perhaps matches TRBD2 (5 bases). The CDR3 nucleotides are TGTGCCAGCAGTGATAGCGAAGTCGATACGCAGTATTTT. This codes for CASSDSEVDTQYF.